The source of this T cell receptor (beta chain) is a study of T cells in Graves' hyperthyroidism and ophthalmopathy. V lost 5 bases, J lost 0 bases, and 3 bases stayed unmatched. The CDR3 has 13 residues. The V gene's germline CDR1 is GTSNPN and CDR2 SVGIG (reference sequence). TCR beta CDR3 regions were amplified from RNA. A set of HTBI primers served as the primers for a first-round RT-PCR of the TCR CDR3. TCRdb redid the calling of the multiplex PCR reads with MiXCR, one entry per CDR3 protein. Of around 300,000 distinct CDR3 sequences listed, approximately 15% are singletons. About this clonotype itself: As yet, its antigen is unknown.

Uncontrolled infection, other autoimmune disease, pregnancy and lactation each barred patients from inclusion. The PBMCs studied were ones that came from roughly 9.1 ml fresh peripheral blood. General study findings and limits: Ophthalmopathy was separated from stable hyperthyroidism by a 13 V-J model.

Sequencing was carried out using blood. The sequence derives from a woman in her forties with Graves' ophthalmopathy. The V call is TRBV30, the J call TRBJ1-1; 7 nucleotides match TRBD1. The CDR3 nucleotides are TGTGCCTGGCAGGGACAGATGAACACTGAAGCTTTCTTT. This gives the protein CAWQGQMNTEAFF.